This T cell receptor (beta chain) was obtained from a study of T cell responses to AZD1222 COVID-19 vaccine. Study findings and constraints: The sample set comprised mostly white British donors with more females, and clonal diversity was possibly underestimated.

The CDR3 has 13 amino acids. V shed 5 bases and J shed 0 bases, with 7 bases lying between them. Germline CDR1 is SGHVS and CDR2 is FNYEAQ. Only in-frame clones appear in the TCRdb table, and some are missing; sequencing was by immunoSEQ multiplex PCR. The data show 15,000 or so clones, 88% seen once. With respect to this clone: Its antigen is as yet unknown.

Source: peripheral blood, taken 28 days after the second AZD1222 dose. This TCR derives from an adult who received the AZD1222 COVID-19 vaccine. The chain couples TRBV7-6 to TRBJ1-1; no definite D call. DNA of the CDR3: TGTGCCAGCAGCCTCCTAATGAACACTGAAGCTTTCTTT. As protein: CASSLLMNTEAFF.